This TCR beta chain was observed in a study of OX40 agonist ivuxolimab in advanced cancers. Study at large: The study treated patients with ivuxolimab, an agonistic anti-OX40 (CD134) antibody.

J gave up 4 bases and V 3 bases, and 8 bases lay outside the gene matches. CDR3 length equals 17 residues. Germline CDR1 LNHNV, CDR2 YYDKDF (reference sequence). Assay: immunoSEQ multiplex PCR; the TCRdb copy retains only in-frame clones and omits some. The data contain some 66,000 clones, 85% of them singletons. Material: CD4+ or CD8+ T cells sorted from blood, obtained in a trial of the OX40 agonist ivuxolimab. The gene calls are TRBV15 and TRBJ2-7; 14 bases are shared with TRBD2. The clonotype was recovered from an adult with an advanced solid tumor such as melanoma, head and neck, liver or kidney cancer. CDR3 loop: CATSRTSGRAPGYEQYF. DNA for the CDR3: TGTGCCACCAGCAGGACTAGCGGGAGGGCCCCCGGGTACGAGCAGTACTTC.